The 17 T cell receptor beta chains in this list originate from one sample, sequenced in a study of sequential checkpoint blockade in melanoma (dated by TCRdb to between 2018 and 2021). Libraries were prepared through the immunoSEQ multiplex PCR assay. This is the immuneACCESS table as TCRdb keeps it, with only in-frame sequences that have V and J called. A part of the clones is gone; compared with another copy, unresolved V genes explain less than half, and the rest is unexplained. The sample has 37,000 or so clones on record, about 30% of them singletons. The ten largest account for 1.6% of the sample. Per the publication, the treatment or condition label means: randomized to nivolumab then ipilimumab (arm A) or the reverse (arm B). The sample was tumor tissue (inferred from file names), taken from a patient given nivolumab and ipilimumab in sequence. The receptors were gathered from a human donor with melanoma.

The rearrangement uses TRBV5-1 and TRBJ2-7; TRBD2 might be the D (5 bases). CDR3 length: 14 amino acids. The V end lost 4 bases, the J end lost 4 bases, and 15 bases lay between the germline ends. Germline values: CDR1 SGHRS, CDR2 YFSETQ. The DNA of the CDR3 is TGCGCCAGCAGCCCTCTGGGGAGAGGGTACGAGCAGTACTTC. Translating it yields CASSPLGRGYEQYF. Looking up the rest from reference TRBV5-1 and TRBJ2-7 gives the full variable domain: KAGVTQTPRYLIKTRGQQVTLSCSPISGHRSVSWYQQTPGQGLQFLFEYFSETQRNKGNFPGRFSGRQFSNSRSEMNVSTLELGDSALYLCASSPLGRGYEQYFGPGTRLTVT.

This sequence joins TRBV9 and TRBJ1-1; D remains ambiguous. Germline V gives CDR1 SGDLS, CDR2 YYNGEE. The CDR3 consists of 14 residues. V lost 0 bases and J 3 bases, leaving 9 bases between the germline ends. DNA for the CDR3: TGTGCCAGCAGCGTAGCGCCCCGAGACACTGAAGCTTTCTTT. Its protein is CASSVAPRDTEAFF. The full variable domain, completed using reference TRBV9 and TRBJ1-1, is DSGVTQTPKHLITATGQRVTLRCSPRSGDLSVYWYQQSLDQGLQFLIQYYNGEERAKGNILERFSAQQFPDLHSELNLSSLELGDSALYFCASSVAPRDTEAFFGQGTRLTVV.

CDR3 in DNA: TGCGCCAGCAGCTTGGGACTAGCGGGGACCTACGAGCAGTACTTC. Its protein is CASSLGLAGTYEQYF. The chain links TRBV5-1 to TRBJ2-7, with 11 positions matching TRBD2. V shed 0 bases and J 2 bases; nucleotides not matched to a gene: 1. Per the germline V gene, CDR1 is SGHRS and CDR2 is YFSETQ. The CDR3 contains 15 residues.

This chain connects TRBV25-1 to TRBJ1-4; 7 bases are a match to TRBD1. This CDR3 spans 17 amino acids. Germline V gene data show CDR1 as MGHDK and CDR2 as SYGVNS. J was trimmed by 0 bases and V by 5 bases; bases with no gene match: 9. The CDR3 region is CASSKRQGTATNEKLFF. DNA of the CDR3: TGTGCCAGCAGTAAGAGACAGGGAACTGCAACTAATGAAAAACTGTTTTTT. Variable domain in full (rest from reference TRBV25-1 and TRBJ1-4): EADIYQTPRYLVIGTGKKITLECSQTMGHDKMYWYQQDPGMELHLIHYSYGVNSTEKGDLSSESTVSRIRTEHFPLTLESARPSHTSQYLCASSKRQGTATNEKLFFGSGTQLSVL.

This rearrangement joins TRBV9 to TRBJ2-3; D remains ambiguous. The CDR3 contains 13 residues. Trimming removed 3 bases at V and 3 bases at J, with 8 bases between. Per the germline V gene, CDR1 is SGDLS and CDR2 is YYNGEE. This CDR3 reads CASSAVLTDTQYF. The DNA of the CDR3 is TGTGCCAGCAGCGCCGTTTTGACAGATACGCAGTATTTT.

This clone has at least ten counts. In nucleotides, the CDR3 is TGTGCCATCAGTGCCGGACAGGAGATCAATCAGCCCCAGCATTTT. Its translation is CAISAGQEINQPQHF. The J gene is TRBJ1-5, the V gene TRBV10-3; 7 positions agree with TRBD1. The germline V gene has CDR1 ENHRY and CDR2 SYGVKD. Unmatched junction bases numbered 6, after V lost 4 bases and J lost 3 bases. The CDR3 is 15 residues long.

The chain is built from TRBV6-8 and TRBJ2-7; D not certain. Germline V gene data show CDR1 as MNHGY and CDR2 as SAAAGT. V lost 5 bases, J lost 7 bases, and 21 bases lay in between. The CDR3 consists of 15 residues. CDR3 loop: CASSPLEDSKGEQYF. CDR3 bases: TGTGCCAGCAGTCCCCTAGAGGATTCCAAAGGGGAGCAGTACTTC.

This clone was detected a few times. The V and J genes are TRBV11-3 and TRBJ1-2; 7 bases map to TRBD1. The germline CDR1 and CDR2 sequences are SGHNT and YENEEA. Trimming at V came to 2 bases and at J to 5 bases, leaving 20 bases not matched to a gene. The CDR3 extends over 19 amino acids. The CDR3 spells CASSLTFGLTGIGGYGYTF. DNA for the CDR3: TGTGCCAGCAGCTTAACCTTCGGTTTGACAGGGATTGGAGGGTATGGCTACACCTTC.

The chain couples TRBV15 to TRBJ2-7; D is perhaps TRBD1 (6 bases). The ends were cut back, 0 bases at V and 3 bases at J, with 9 bases in the middle. Germline V gene sequence: CDR1 LNHNV, CDR2 YYDKDF (reference sequence). This CDR3 contains 14 residues. CDR3 protein: CATSRDGQSYEQYF. Written as DNA, the CDR3 is TGTGCCACCAGCAGAGATGGACAGAGCTACGAGCAGTACTTC.

The chain employs TRBV5-1 and TRBJ1-4, with TRBD1 as a possible D gene (5 bases). CDR1 and CDR2 (germline): SGHRS, YFSETQ. The CDR3 has 15 residues. V was pared by 3 bases and J by 2 bases, with 11 bases between. Here the CDR3 DNA reads TGCGCCAGCAGCTCTAGGGGAACGACTAATGAAAAACTGTTTTTT. Translated, it gives CASSSRGTTNEKLFF.

This clone was found a few times. The gene calls are TRBV9 and TRBJ2-2; 8 bases map to TRBD1. The germline CDR1 and CDR2 sequences are SGDLS and YYNGEE. V lost 5 bases to trimming and J lost 1 base; unmatched junction nucleotides: 13. This CDR3 has 18 residues. The CDR3 here is CASSGRGPGTGNTGELFF. The CDR3 DNA sequence: TGTGCCAGCAGTGGGAGAGGGCCCGGGACAGGGAACACCGGGGAGCTGTTTTTT. Full variable domain (outside the CDR3, taken from reference TRBV9 and TRBJ2-2): DSGVTQTPKHLITATGQRVTLRCSPRSGDLSVYWYQQSLDQGLQFLIQYYNGEERAKGNILERFSAQQFPDLHSELNLSSLELGDSALYFCASSGRGPGTGNTGELFFGEGSRLTVL.

The CDR3 region is CASSDQGGEEKLFF. CDR3 bases: TGTGCCAGCAGCGACCAGGGGGGCGAAGAAAAACTGTTTTTT. This chain joins TRBV7-6 and TRBJ1-4; 7 bases are a match to TRBD1. The CDR3 has 14 residues. The germline CDR1 and CDR2 sequences are SGHVS and FNYEAQ. J gave up 8 bases and V 5 bases, and 8 bases lay outside the gene matches. The full variable domain, with the rest looked up from reference TRBV7-6 and TRBJ1-4, is GAGVSQSPRYKVTKRGQDVALRCDPISGHVSLYWYRQALGQGPEFLTYFNYEAQQDKSGLPNDRFSAERPEGSISTLTIQRTEQRDSAMYRCASSDQGGEEKLFFGSGTQLSVL.

The genes are TRBV28 and TRBJ2-5; D remains unclear. CDR3 length: 13 amino acids. The V gene's germline CDR1 is MDHEN and CDR2 SYDVKM. Trimming left V 2 bases short and J 1 base short, with 5 bases between. CDR3 coding DNA: TGTGCCAGCAGTTTACCAGGCCAAGAGACCCAGTACTTC. Protein product: CASSLPGQETQYF.

This clone was observed a few times. This chain connects TRBV6-8 to TRBJ2-1; TRBD1 matches 10 bases. The trim removed 5 bases at V and 5 bases at J, leaving 9 bases unmatched. This CDR3 contains 16 residues. Germline CDR1 MNHGY, CDR2 SAAAGT. The CDR3 nucleotides are TGTGCCAGCAGTGGAGAACCCGGGACAGGGGACAATGAGCAGTTCTTC. Residues: CASSGEPGTGDNEQFF.

The CDR3 DNA sequence: TGTGCCTGGACCCGATCCGGGACAGAAACTTATGGCTACACCTTC. Translating it yields CAWTRSGTETYGYTF. J is TRBJ1-2 and V is TRBV30; 7 nucleotides align to TRBD1. CDR3 size: 15 residues. Trimming at V came to 4 bases and at J to 5 bases, leaving 13 bases not matched to a gene. Germline V gives CDR1 GTSNPN, CDR2 SVGIG (reference sequence).

This clone was recorded a few times. As DNA, the CDR3 is TGTGCCACCCCCTATAGCAATCAGCCCCAGCATTTT. Residues: CATPYSNQPQHF. The gene calls are TRBV6-8 and TRBJ1-5; unclear D gene. This CDR3 has 12 residues. Germline assignment: CDR1 MNHGY and CDR2 SAAAGT. Trimming left V 10 bases short and J 0 bases short, with 7 bases between.

This clone was seen a handful of times. The chain uses TRBV7-7 and TRBJ2-1, with D possibly matching TRBD2 (6 bases). The CDR3 covers 14 residues. Trimming cost V 2 bases and J 7 bases, with 12 bases left between them. Germline V CDR1 and CDR2: SSHAT, FNYEAQ (reference sequence). CDR3 bases: TGTGCCAGCAGCTTACAAGGAGGGCCAAATGAGCAGTTCTTC. It yields the protein CASSLQGGPNEQFF.